Sequencing of this TCR beta chain was carried out in a study of spatial heterogeneity in lung cancer. The wider study: Sequencing consistently turned up more beta-chain sequences than alpha-chain sequences. The mean occurrence of each unique TCR and UMI combination in raw reads exceeded ten.

Time point here: sample taken at primary tumor resection. No cells were sorted before sequencing. The whole RNA sequenced was extracted from tumor, nontumor lung or frozen PBMC. All TCR cDNA molecules were individually tagged with a unique molecular identifier. Using its own MiXCR run on the 5' RACE reads, TCRdb lists one record per CDR3 protein. The sample shows 75,000 to 85,000 distinct CDR3 sequences, about a fifth of them seen only once. General study points: Ubiquitous, expanded tumor-derived TCRs were more frequently observed in blood at resection than at follow-up.

After removal of 2 bases from V and 3 bases from J, the junction contained 4 bases not matched to a gene. CDR3 length: 14 residues. Germline V lookup: CDR1 SGHKS, CDR2 YYEKEE (reference sequence). This clonotype was seen more than once but under ten times. The target antigen is unknown. This sequence was found in a male donor with early-stage non-small cell lung cancer. The sequences come from PBMCs, collected at surgery. The chain is built from TRBV5-5 and TRBJ2-7, with 8 bases matching TRBD1. CDR3 in amino acids: CASSFGTGDYEQYF. DNA of the CDR3: TGTGCCAGCAGCTTCGGGACAGGAGACTACGAGCAGTACTTC. Full variable domain (missing parts from reference TRBV5-5 and TRBJ2-7): DAGVTQSPTHLIKTRGQQVTLRCSPISGHKSVSWYQQVLGQGPQFIFQYYEKEERGRGNFPDRFSARQFPNYSSELNVNALLLGDSALYLCASSFGTGDYEQYFGPGTRLTVT.